Following are 27 T cell receptor beta chains from one sample sequenced in a study of T cell responses to AZD1222 COVID-19 vaccine. Assay: immunoSEQ multiplex PCR; the TCRdb copy retains only in-frame clones and omits some. The sample includes approximately 140,000 clones, around 94% of them seen just once. The specimen was peripheral blood, collected on day 0 of AZD1222 vaccination. The receptors come from an adult in good health.

This clone showed up just a few times. The chain couples TRBV7-2 to TRBJ2-3; 7 bases are shared with TRBD2. The trim removed 6 bases at V and 2 bases at J, leaving 14 bases unmatched. There are 17 residues in the CDR3. The V gene's germline CDR1 is SGHTA and CDR2 FQGNSA. This chain's CDR3 is CASRRFAGDLNTDTQYF. CDR3 nucleotide sequence: TGTGCCAGCAGACGTTTCGCGGGGGACCTTAACACAGATACGCAGTATTTT. Using reference TRBV7-2 and TRBJ2-3 for the parts outside the CDR3, the full variable domain is GAGVSQSPSNKVTEKGKDVELRCDPISGHTALYWYRQSLGQGLEFLIYFQGNSAPDKSGLPSDRFSAERTGGSVSTLTIQRTQQEDSAVYLCASRRFAGDLNTDTQYFGPGTRLTVL.

This sequence joins TRBV5-5 and TRBJ2-7, with TRBD2 identical over 10 bases. CDR1 is SGHKS and CDR2 is YYEKEE in the germline V gene (reference sequence). J lost 2 bases, V lost 0 bases, and 2 bases had no gene match. The CDR3 totals 15 residues. In nucleotides, the CDR3 is TGTGCCAGCAGCTTGGGGCTAGCGGGGGCCTACGAGCAGTACGTC. Its translation is CASSLGLAGAYEQYV.

The genes are TRBV15 and TRBJ1-3; D perhaps matches TRBD1 (6 bases). The germline V gene has CDR1 LNHNV and CDR2 YYDKDF (reference sequence). This CDR3 is built from 19 residues. V was trimmed by 3 bases and J by 0 bases, leaving 21 bases between them. The CDR3 nucleotides read TGTGCCACCAGCAGGGAAAATAGGACAGCTCTAGACTCTGGAAACACCATATATTTT. This encodes CATSRENRTALDSGNTIYF.

This clone was seen only once. The rearrangement joins TRBV5-1 to TRBJ2-4; D gene ambiguous. Germline CDR1 reads SGHRS; CDR2 reads YFSETQ. The ends were cut back, 0 bases at V and 9 bases at J, with 13 bases in the middle. The CDR3 consists of 14 residues. The chain's CDR3 is CASSLGPPLSIQYF. In nucleotides, the CDR3 is TGCGCCAGCAGCTTGGGCCCTCCCCTGAGCATTCAGTACTTC.

The genes are TRBV10-3 and TRBJ2-5, with no clear D. The V gene lost 10 bases and the J gene lost 1 base, with 13 bases spanning the gap. The CDR3 has 13 amino acids. CDR1 and CDR2 from the germline V gene are ENHRY and SYGVKD. CDR3 region: CATTPVLQETQYF. DNA of the CDR3: TGTGCCACAACACCGGTGCTCCAAGAGACCCAGTACTTC.

The chain links TRBV14 to TRBJ1-2; 10 bases map to TRBD1. V lost 6 bases and J lost 5; bases outside the gene matches: 6. Germline lookup yields CDR1 SGHDN and CDR2 FVKESK. The CDR3 runs to 14 residues. CDR3 sequence reads: CASSRDRGPYGYTF. The CDR3 DNA sequence: TGTGCCAGCAGTCGGGACAGGGGACCTTATGGCTACACCTTC.

The rearrangement uses TRBV19 and TRBJ2-1; 14 positions match TRBD2. The CDR3 has 18 residues. Germline CDR1 reads LNHDA; CDR2 reads SQIVND (reference sequence). Trimming cost V 3 bases and J 0 bases; bases outside gene matches: 4. The CDR3 loop reads CASSIRGTSGSSYNEQFF. The CDR3, as DNA: TGTGCCAGTAGTATTCGCGGGACTAGCGGGAGCTCCTACAATGAGCAGTTCTTC.

The sample holds a few counts of this clone. The V call is TRBV25-1, the J call TRBJ2-1; tentative D call: TRBD2 (6 bases). CDR1 and CDR2 (germline): MGHDK, SYGVNS. Trimming left V 6 bases short and J 10 bases short, with 16 bases between. The CDR3 has 13 amino acids. In DNA, the CDR3 is TGTGCCAGCAGCCCAGGAAGCGGGCGCGAGCAGTTCTTC. This gives the protein CASSPGSGREQFF.

This sequence joins TRBV3-1 (or the pseudogene TRBV3-2) and TRBJ2-7; the match to TRBD2 covers 13 bases. The CDR3 consists of 18 residues. V shed 2 bases, J shed 0 bases, and the junction held 7 bases outside the gene matches. The germline V gene has CDR1 LGHDT and CDR2 YNNKEL (reference sequence). Written as DNA, the CDR3 is TGTGCCAGCAGCCAACGGGGACTAGCGGGGATTAGCTCCTACGAGCAGTACGTC. The encoded protein is CASSQRGLAGISSYEQYV.

The rearrangement uses TRBV4-1 and TRBJ2-3; no clear D. V lost 4 bases and J lost 3, with 20 bases in between. Germline CDR1 reads MGHRA; CDR2 reads YSYEKL. CDR3 length equals 17 residues. The DNA for the CDR3 is TGCGCCAGCAGCCCAGATCGCCAGGCCACCGGGACAGATACGCAGTATTTT. Translation: CASSPDRQATGTDTQYF.

The V and J genes are TRBV7-2 and TRBJ1-3; the match to TRBD1 covers 7 bases. Germline V gives CDR1 SGHTA, CDR2 FQGNSA. The CDR3 has 14 residues. V shed 3 bases and J 4 bases; nucleotides not matched to a gene: 3. DNA of the CDR3: TGTGCCAGCAGCTTCGGGACAGCCGGAAACACCATATATTTT. Encoded protein: CASSFGTAGNTIYF.

The chain links TRBV5-4 to TRBJ1-6, with D possibly TRBD1 on 6 matching bases. The CDR3 contains 15 residues. Germline loops: CDR1 SGHNT, CDR2 YYREEE (reference sequence). V lost 0 bases and J 10 bases, leaving 14 bases between the germline ends. The CDR3 sequence is CASSLVSGGGSPLHF. The CDR3 DNA is TGTGCCAGCAGCTTGGTTTCTGGGGGCGGATCACCCCTCCACTTT. The entire variable domain, with the rest obtained from reference TRBV5-4 and TRBJ1-6, is as follows: ETGVTQSPTHLIKTRGQQVTLRCSSQSGHNTVSWYQQALGQGPQFIFQYYREEENGRGNFPPRFSGLQFPNYSSELNVNALELDDSALYLCASSLVSGGGSPLHFGNGTRLTVT.

In its sample, this clone was seen once. The rearrangement links TRBV6-5 to TRBJ1-4; TRBD1 aligns across 7 bases. The CDR3 spans 14 residues. V lost 4 bases, J lost 6 bases, and 5 bases stayed unmatched. Germline values: CDR1 MNHEY, CDR2 SVGAGI. The chain's CDR3 is CASSSQGGDEKLFF. The CDR3 nucleotides read TGTGCCAGCAGTTCCCAGGGGGGGGATGAAAAACTGTTTTTT.

In nucleotides, the CDR3 is TGTGCCAGCAGCAAAGTCGGACAGGGAGGGGCTAGGGACTATGGCTACACCTTC. This codes for CASSKVGQGGARDYGYTF. The chain employs TRBV21-1 and TRBJ1-2; TRBD1, the table's D call, was not compared with the DNA. TRBV21-1 is a recognized pseudogene. The CDR3 consists of 18 residues.

The V and J genes are TRBV6-2 or TRBV6-3 and TRBJ2-7; perhaps TRBD1 as D (5 bases). V was shortened by 7 bases and J by 0 bases, with 13 bases between the two germline ends. The CDR3 is 14 residues long. The germline V gene encodes CDR1 MNHEY and CDR2 SVGEGT. This chain's CDR3 is CASTPDISSYEQYV. As DNA, the CDR3 is TGTGCCAGCACCCCGGACATCAGCTCCTACGAGCAGTACGTC.

V gene TRBV5-1 combines with J gene TRBJ2-3, with 7 positions matching TRBD2. The CDR3 loop spans 17 amino acids. From germline, CDR1 is SGHRS and CDR2 YFSETQ. V shed 0 bases, J shed 2 bases, and the junction held 9 bases outside the gene matches. The CDR3 nucleotides read TGCGCCAGCAGCTTGGCCGGGGTAGCGGGCTACACAGATACGCAGTATTTT. Encoded protein: CASSLAGVAGYTDTQYF.

This rearrangement joins TRBV13 to TRBJ1-2; possible D gene TRBD1, 6 bases. Germline V gene sequence: CDR1 PRHDT, CDR2 FYEKMQ (reference sequence). Trimming shortened V by 4 bases and J by 4 bases, and 13 bases separated the two germline ends. The CDR3 consists of 14 residues. CDR3 DNA sequence: TGTGCCAGCAGCTCAGGACAGTTTGGCTATGGCTACACCTTC. It yields the protein CASSSGQFGYGYTF.

This chain connects TRBV14 to TRBJ2-3; 11 bases map to TRBD2. The length of the CDR3 is 16 residues. Germline V gene sequence: CDR1 SGHDN, CDR2 FVKESK. V shed 4 bases and J 8 bases; nucleotides not matched to a gene: 11. CDR3 sequence reads: CASSPPGLAGLSTQYF. The CDR3 bases are TGTGCCAGCAGCCCCCCCGGACTAGCGGGTCTGAGTACGCAGTATTTT.

This chain joins TRBV6-5 and TRBJ2-1; weak D call: TRBD2 (5 bases). Trimming pared 6 bases from V and 2 bases from J, leaving 14 bases between. This CDR3 has 15 amino acids. Looked up from germline, CDR1 is MNHEY and CDR2 is SVGAGI. CDR3 sequence reads: CASRRTAGPYNEQFF. DNA of the CDR3: TGTGCCAGCAGAAGGACGGCGGGCCCCTACAATGAGCAGTTCTTC.

The chain couples TRBV28 to TRBJ2-5; the match to TRBD2 covers 8 bases. Germline lookup yields CDR1 MDHEN and CDR2 SYDVKM. J was trimmed by 5 bases and V by 2 bases; bases with no gene match: 4. CDR3 length equals 14 residues. CDR3 nucleotide sequence: TGTGCCAGCAGTTTAATTGGCGGGGGGGAGACCCAGTACTTC. It is translated as CASSLIGGGETQYF.

The chain couples TRBV7-8 to TRBJ2-3; weak D call: TRBD2 (5 bases). The V end was cut by 5 bases, the J end by 0 bases, with 12 bases between. In germline, CDR1 is SGHVS, CDR2 FQNEAQ. This CDR3 region has 15 residues. CDR3 in DNA: TGTGCCAGCAGCCGTGCGGGCCTTAGCACAGATACGCAGTATTTT. Its translation is CASSRAGLSTDTQYF.

The chain combines TRBV6-5 with TRBJ1-5; TRBD1 agrees at 7 bases. V gave up 6 bases and J gave up 9 bases; unmatched junction bases: 14. The CDR3 covers 15 residues. CDR1 is MNHEY and CDR2 is SVGAGI in the germline V gene. The CDR3 bases are TGTGCCAGCAGCTACAGACAGGGTTCCGATGGGCCCCAGCATTTT. Amino acids: CASSYRQGSDGPQHF.

This clone was observed a handful of times. This chain connects TRBV6-5 to TRBJ1-1, with 9 bases that match TRBD1. The ends lost 8 bases at V and 7 bases at J; junction bases unmatched: 11. The germline gives CDR1 MNHEY, CDR2 SVGAGI. The CDR3 length is 14 residues. In DNA form, the CDR3 reads TGTGCCAGCCGCCTATCTACAGGGGGCTTTGAAGCTTTCTTT. This codes for CASRLSTGGFEAFF.

The J gene is TRBJ1-5, the V gene TRBV7-6; no clear D gene. From germline, CDR1 is SGHVS and CDR2 FNYEAQ. The length of the CDR3 is 15 residues. V lost 1 base and J 2 bases, leaving 9 bases between the germline ends. The CDR3 is CASSLGGYGNQPQHF. The CDR3 DNA reads as TGTGCCAGCAGCTTAGGGGGTTACGGCAATCAGCCCCAGCATTTT.

The chain carries TRBV7-6 and TRBJ2-2; a possible D gene is TRBD1 (5 bases). The V gene lost 6 bases and the J gene lost 1 base, with 6 bases spanning the gap. There are 13 residues in the CDR3. From germline, CDR1 is SGHVS and CDR2 FNYEAQ. In DNA form, the CDR3 reads TGTGCCAGCAGTACAGGGAACACCGGGGAGCTGTTTTTT. Amino acid sequence: CASSTGNTGELFF. Complete variable domain (other parts from reference TRBV7-6 and TRBJ2-2): GAGVSQSPRYKVTKRGQDVALRCDPISGHVSLYWYRQALGQGPEFLTYFNYEAQQDKSGLPNDRFSAERPEGSISTLTIQRTEQRDSAMYRCASSTGNTGELFFGEGSRLTVL.

This rearrangement joins TRBV5-1 to TRBJ2-1; 7 bases line up with TRBD1. The CDR3 has 15 amino acids. The junction had 5 bases not matched to a gene; V was cut back by 0 bases and J by 5 bases. Germline CDR1 SGHRS, CDR2 YFSETQ. CDR3 sequence (DNA): TGCGCCAGCAGCTTGGAGGGGGCTACAAACAATGAGCAGTTCTTC. Encoded protein: CASSLEGATNNEQFF.

The chain links TRBV5-4 to TRBJ1-3; D call uncertain. Trimming took off 3 bases at V and 3 bases at J, with 7 bases between the two ends. Germline V gene data show CDR1 as SGHNT and CDR2 as YYREEE (reference sequence). The CDR3 extends over 13 amino acids. Here the CDR3 DNA reads TGTGCCAGCAGCTGGACGCTTGGAAACACCATATATTTT. This translates into CASSWTLGNTIYF.